This T cell receptor beta chain was identified during a study of blood T cell repertoires in COVID-19. Authors' data handling: Quantification of nucleated cells was approximated via reference gene primer amplification. Generated by immunoSEQ multiplex PCR, the TCRdb table keeps only in-frame clones and is missing some. V and J calls and clone size follow that table, whereas D and trimming were derived from the DNA. The sample lists 100,000 to 120,000 clones; about 85% were seen once. CDR3 length: 17 amino acids. Germline CDR1 is SEHNR and CDR2 is FQNEAQ (reference sequence). Trimming at V came to 3 bases and at J to 5 bases, leaving 10 bases not matched to a gene.

The TCR originated in a human donor in a cohort sampled during active COVID-19. What was sequenced was peripheral blood. The chain is built from TRBV7-9 and TRBJ2-3; TRBD2 agrees at 11 bases. CDR3 sequence reads: CASSLGSGGGPIDTQYF. In nucleotides, the CDR3 is TGTGCCAGCAGCTTGGGTAGCGGGGGGGGCCCCATAGATACGCAGTATTTT.